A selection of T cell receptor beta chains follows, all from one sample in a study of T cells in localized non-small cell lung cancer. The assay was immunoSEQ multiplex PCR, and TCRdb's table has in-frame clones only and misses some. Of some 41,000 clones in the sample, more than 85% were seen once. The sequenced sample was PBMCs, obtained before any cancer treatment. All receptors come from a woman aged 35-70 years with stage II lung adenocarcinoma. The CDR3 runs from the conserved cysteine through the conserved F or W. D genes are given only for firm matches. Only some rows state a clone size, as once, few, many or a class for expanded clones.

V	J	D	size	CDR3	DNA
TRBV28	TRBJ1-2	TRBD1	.	CASSSQGATYGYTF	TGTGCCAGCAGTTCACAGGGGGCAACCTATGGCTACACCTTC
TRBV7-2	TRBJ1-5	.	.	CASSRTNQPQHF	TGTGCCAGCAGCCGAACCAATCAGCCCCAGCATTTT
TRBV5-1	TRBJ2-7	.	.	CASSLGFFDNEQYF	TGCGCCAGCAGCTTAGGATTTTTCGACAACGAGCAGTACTTC
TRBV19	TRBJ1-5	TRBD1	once	CASSTLHQTGSSNQPQHF	TGTGCCAGTAGTACTCTCCACCAGACAGGGTCAAGCAATCAGCCCCAGCATTTT
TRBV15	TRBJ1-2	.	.	CATSRGEVLSQYGYTF	TGTGCCACCAGCAGAGGGGAGGTTTTGAGTCAATATGGCTACACCTTC
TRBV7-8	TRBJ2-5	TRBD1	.	CASSLGQQETQYF	TGTGCCAGCAGCTTGGGACAGCAAGAGACCCAGTACTTC
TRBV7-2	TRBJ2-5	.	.	CASSLGLPFGETQYF	TGTGCCAGCAGCTTGGGACTCCCCTTCGGGGAGACCCAGTACTTC
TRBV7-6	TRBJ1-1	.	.	CASSLGPSSEAFF	TGTGCCAGCAGCTTAGGGCCAAGCAGTGAAGCTTTCTTT
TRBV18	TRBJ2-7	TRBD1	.	CASSPLGDRGLYEQYF	TGTGCCAGCTCACCCCTAGGGGACAGGGGGCTCTACGAGCAGTACTTC
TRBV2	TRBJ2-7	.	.	CASTPARSSYEQYF	TGTGCCAGCACCCCGGCTCGATCCTCCTACGAGCAGTACTTC
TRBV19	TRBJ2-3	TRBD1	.	CASTDTGTGPSDTQYF	TGTGCCAGTACCGATACCGGGACAGGGCCTTCGGATACGCAGTATTTT
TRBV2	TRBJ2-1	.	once	CASDGQGIYEQFF	TGTGCCAGCGATGGGCAGGGAATTTATGAGCAGTTCTTC
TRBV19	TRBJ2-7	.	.	CASSIVALSYEQYF	TGTGCCAGTAGTATAGTAGCGTTGTCCTACGAGCAGTACTTC
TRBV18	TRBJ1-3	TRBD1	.	CASSREGQATGNTIYF	TGTGCCAGCTCACGGGAGGGACAGGCCACCGGAAACACCATATATTTT
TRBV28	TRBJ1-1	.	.	CASRRSTGLLTEAFF	TGTGCCAGCAGGCGTTCGACAGGCTTACTCACTGAAGCTTTCTTT
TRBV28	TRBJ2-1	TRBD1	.	CASRRGQGAVNEQFF	TGTGCCAGCAGGAGAGGACAGGGGGCGGTCAATGAGCAGTTCTTC
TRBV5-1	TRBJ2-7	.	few	CASSSGLEQYF	TGCGCCAGCAGCTCGGGGTTGGAGCAGTACTTC
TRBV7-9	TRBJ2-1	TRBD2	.	CASSLRTSGGPMGNEQFF	TGTGCCAGCAGCTTACGGACTAGCGGGGGACCAATGGGGAATGAGCAGTTCTTC
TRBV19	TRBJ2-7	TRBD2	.	CASSIDGLGTYEQYF	TGTGCCAGTAGTATAGATGGACTAGGCACCTACGAGCAGTACTTC
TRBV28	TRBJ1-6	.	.	CASSFREAPLHF	TGTGCCAGCAGTTTCAGGGAGGCACCCCTCCACTTT
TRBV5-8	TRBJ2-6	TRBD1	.	CASSFETGGSGANVLTF	TGTGCCAGCAGCTTCGAGACAGGGGGCTCTGGGGCCAACGTCCTGACTTTC
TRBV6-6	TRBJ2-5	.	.	CASSPILGQRSGTQYF	TGTGCCAGCAGTCCCATACTAGGGCAAAGATCGGGGACCCAGTACTTC
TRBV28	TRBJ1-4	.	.	CATLTTGLGEKLFF	TGTGCCACCTTAACGACCGGATTAGGGGAAAAACTGTTTTTT
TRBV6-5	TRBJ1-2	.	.	CASSYSRRQFYGYTF	TGTGCCAGCAGTTACTCAAGAAGGCAGTTTTATGGCTACACCTTC
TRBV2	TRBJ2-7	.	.	CASQKGPDEQYF	TGTGCCAGCCAAAAGGGTCCGGACGAGCAGTACTTC
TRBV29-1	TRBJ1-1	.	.	CSVDRHAGRTEAFF	TGCAGCGTTGACCGACACGCGGGGCGCACTGAAGCTTTCTTT
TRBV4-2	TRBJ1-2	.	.	CASSQESGQGYGYTF	TGTGCCAGCAGCCAAGAGTCGGGGCAGGGTTATGGCTACACCTTC
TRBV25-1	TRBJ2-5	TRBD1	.	CASSDGDRGRFLLETQYF	TGTGCCAGCAGTGATGGGGACAGGGGGCGATTTTTATTAGAGACCCAGTACTTC
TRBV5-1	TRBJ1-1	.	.	CASSVTVTKNTEAFF	TGCGCCAGCAGCGTGACGGTCACAAAGAACACTGAAGCTTTCTTT
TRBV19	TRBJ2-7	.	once	CASSFSGDSYEQYF	TGTGCCAGTAGTTTCTCGGGCGACTCCTACGAGCAGTACTTC
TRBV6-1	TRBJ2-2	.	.	CASSLTLASTGELFF	TGTGCCAGCAGCCTCACCCTAGCCTCCACCGGGGAGCTGTTTTTT
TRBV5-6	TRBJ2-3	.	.	CASSLRAGYTDTQYF	TGTGCCAGCAGCCTGAGAGCCGGTTACACAGATACGCAGTATTTT
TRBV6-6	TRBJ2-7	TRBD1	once	CASSYSIGTENYEQYF	TGTGCCAGCAGTTACTCCATCGGGACAGAGAACTACGAGCAGTACTTC
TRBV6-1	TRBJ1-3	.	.	CASGRTVNLGNTIYF	TGTGCCAGCGGTCGGACAGTCAATCTTGGAAACACCATATATTTT
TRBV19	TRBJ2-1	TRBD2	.	CASSRVGRTSGNYNEQFF	TGTGCCAGTAGTAGGGTAGGTAGAACTAGCGGGAATTACAATGAGCAGTTCTTC
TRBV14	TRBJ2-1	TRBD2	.	CASSQERRGAGGNEQFF	TGTGCCAGCAGCCAAGAAAGACGAGGAGCGGGGGGCAATGAGCAGTTCTTC
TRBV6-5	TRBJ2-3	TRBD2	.	CASSRTSGGTDTQYF	TGTGCCAGCAGTAGGACTAGCGGAGGCACAGATACGCAGTATTTT
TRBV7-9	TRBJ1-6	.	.	CASSLRNERDSPLHF	TGTGCCAGCAGCTTAAGGAATGAGAGGGATTCACCCCTCCACTTT
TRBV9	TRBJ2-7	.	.	CASSVETSPFYEQYF	TGTGCCAGCAGCGTAGAAACCAGCCCCTTCTACGAGCAGTACTTC
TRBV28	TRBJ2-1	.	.	CASSLYAGRANEQFF	TGTGCCAGCAGTTTATACGCCGGGAGAGCGAATGAGCAGTTCTTC
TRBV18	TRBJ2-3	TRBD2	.	CASSPPAGIEDTQYF	TGTGCCAGCTCACCTCCAGCGGGAATAGAGGATACGCAGTATTTT
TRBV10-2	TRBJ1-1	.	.	CASNELMNTEAFF	TGCGCCAGCAATGAGCTTATGAACACTGAAGCTTTCTTT
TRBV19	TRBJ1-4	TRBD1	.	CASSIGTGGTNEKLFF	TGTGCCAGTAGTATTGGGACAGGCGGAACTAATGAAAAACTGTTTTTT
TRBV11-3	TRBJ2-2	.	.	CASSPVATGELFF	TGTGCCAGCAGCCCGGTCGCGACCGGGGAGCTGTTTTTT
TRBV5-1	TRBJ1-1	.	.	CASSSTVNTEAFF	TGCGCCAGCAGCTCGACAGTGAACACTGAAGCTTTCTTT
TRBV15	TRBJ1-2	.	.	CATSRDGQGLRANYGYTF	TGTGCCACCAGCAGAGATGGGCAGGGGCTACGAGCTAACTATGGCTACACCTTC
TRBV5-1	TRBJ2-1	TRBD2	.	CASSLGAGGSYNEQFF	TGCGCCAGCAGCTTGGGGGCGGGAGGTTCCTACAATGAGCAGTTCTTC
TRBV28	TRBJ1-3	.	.	CASSLGSVNTIYF	TGTGCCAGCAGCCTTGGGAGTGTAAACACCATATATTTT
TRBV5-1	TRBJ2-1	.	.	CASSISPVGQHEQFF	TGCGCCAGCAGTATTAGCCCCGTCGGACAGCATGAGCAGTTCTTC
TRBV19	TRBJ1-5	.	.	CASSVSGGGQPQHF	TGTGCCAGTAGTGTATCGGGGGGTGGTCAGCCCCAGCATTTT
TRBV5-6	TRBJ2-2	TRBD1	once	CASSFGTGYTGELFF	TGTGCCAGCAGCTTCGGGACAGGGTACACCGGGGAGCTGTTTTTT
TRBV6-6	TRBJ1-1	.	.	CASTGQYTEAFF	TGTGCCAGCACAGGACAGTACACTGAAGCTTTCTTT
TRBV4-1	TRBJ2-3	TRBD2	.	CASSQEGLAGRDTQYF	TGCGCCAGCAGCCAAGAGGGACTAGCGGGGAGAGATACGCAGTATTTT
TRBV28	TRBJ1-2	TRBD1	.	CASSPPGTGGYGYTF	TGTGCCAGCAGTCCTCCCGGGACAGGGGGTTATGGCTACACCTTC
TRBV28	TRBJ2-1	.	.	CASSFAPSPPYNEQFF	TGTGCCAGCAGTTTCGCTCCTTCTCCGCCTTACAATGAGCAGTTCTTC
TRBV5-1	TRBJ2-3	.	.	CASSLEGWDIDTDTQYF	TGCGCCAGCAGCTTGGAAGGCTGGGACATTGACACAGATACGCAGTATTTT